What follows are 3 T cell receptor beta chains derived from one specimen sequenced in a study of shared clonotypes between healthy human individuals. TCRdb's table, derived via immunoSEQ multiplex PCR, lists solely in-frame clones and lacks some. The data contain 950,000 to 1,100,000 clones, approximately 80% of them seen just once; the ten biggest clones take up around 0.61%. The sequenced sample was memory CD4+ T cells from PBMCs. Subset in this sample: CD45RA-negative fraction. The receptors stem from a man aged 18 to 29 in good health. Some clones in this sample may be carry-over from other donors' samples.

Concerning this clone: This sample also contains other DNA sequences that code for the same CDR3. The rearrangement links TRBV20-1 to TRBJ2-5; D is perhaps TRBD1 (5 bases). The V gene's germline CDR1 is DFQATT and CDR2 SNEGSKA (reference sequence). V lost 4 bases, J lost 2 bases, and 5 bases lay in between. This CDR3 comprises 11 residues. The CDR3 nucleotides are TGCAGTGCTAACAGGCAAGAGACCCAGTACTTC. This codes for CSANRQETQYF.

The V gene is TRBV18, the J gene TRBJ1-5, with no clear D. CDR3 size: 14 residues. V gave up 4 bases and J gave up 2 bases, with 9 bases separating them. Per the germline V gene, CDR1 is KGHSH and CDR2 is LQKENI. For the CDR3, the DNA is TGTGCCAGCTCACAAGATTTAGGCAATCAGCCCCAGCATTTT. Translation: CASSQDLGNQPQHF.

V is TRBV5-4 and J is TRBJ1-4; D is ambiguous. Trimming took off 9 bases at V and 3 bases at J, with 12 bases between the two ends. Per the germline V gene, CDR1 is SGHNT and CDR2 is YYREEE (reference sequence). The CDR3 has 13 amino acids. CDR3 region: CATHTFSNEKLFF. In DNA form, the CDR3 reads TGTGCCACTCACACCTTCTCTAATGAAAAACTGTTTTTT.